The 15 T cell receptor beta chains presented below share a single source sample, sequenced in a study of blood T cell repertoires in COVID-19. The assay was immunoSEQ multiplex PCR, and TCRdb's table has in-frame clones only and misses some. The sample shows more than 200,000 clones, 86% of them seen only once. Material for sequencing was peripheral blood. These receptors were obtained from a man in his thirties or forties with active or convalescent COVID-19.

J is TRBJ2-7 and V is TRBV10-1; tentative D call: TRBD2 (5 bases). Per germline, CDR1 WNHNN and CDR2 SYGVQD (reference sequence). With 4 bases removed from V and 0 bases from J, the gap between germline ends came to 16 bases. The CDR3 sequence is 16 residues long. This CDR3 reads CASSAYRDPGSYEQYF. In DNA, the CDR3 is TGCGCCAGCAGTGCTTACCGGGATCCAGGCTCCTACGAGCAGTACTTC.

In its sample, this clone was seen a few times. The CDR3 DNA sequence: TGCGCCAGCAGCAGGGAGGGGGGTGCCTATGGCTACACCTTC. Translation gives CASSREGGAYGYTF. The gene calls are TRBV5-1 and TRBJ1-2; D possibly corresponds to TRBD1 (6 bases). The CDR3 sequence is 14 residues long. Germline V gene lookup returns CDR1 SGHRS and CDR2 YFSETQ. Deletions cut 4 bases from V and 4 bases from J, with 14 bases between.

By proportion, this clone is medium-sized. The chain is built from TRBV6-5 and TRBJ1-6; TRBD1 matches at 7 bases. Unmatched junction bases numbered 6, after V lost 5 bases and J lost 8 bases. Germline V gene lookup returns CDR1 MNHEY and CDR2 SVGAGI. CDR3 size: 14 residues. CDR3 residues: CASSPGQDHSPLHF. The CDR3 DNA reads as TGTGCCAGCAGTCCTGGACAGGACCATTCACCCCTCCACTTT.

A single count supports this clone. The chain couples TRBV9 to TRBJ1-1; TRBD1 agrees at 8 bases. J was trimmed by 7 bases and V by 3 bases; bases with no gene match: 8. CDR1 SGDLS and CDR2 YYNGEE come from the germline V gene. The CDR3 spans 14 residues. The CDR3 DNA reads as TGTGCCAGCAGCGACGATTCAACAGGGGGTGAAGCTTTCTTT. Translated: CASSDDSTGGEAFF.

This chain joins TRBV24-1 and TRBJ2-1, with 7 nucleotides matching TRBD1. This CDR3 contains 15 residues. The trim removed 3 bases at V and 9 bases at J, leaving 10 bases unmatched. The germline V gene has CDR1 KGHDR and CDR2 SFDVKD. The CDR3 DNA reads as TGTGCCACCAGTGATGCCGGGACAGTGCTCGGTGAGCAGTTCTTC. This translates into CATSDAGTVLGEQFF.

The chain combines TRBV13 with TRBJ1-2; TRBD1 might be the D (5 bases). Deletions cut 0 bases from V and 8 bases from J, with 13 bases between. The CDR3 is made up of 14 amino acids. Germline V gene data show CDR1 as PRHDT and CDR2 as FYEKMQ (reference sequence). CDR3: CASSLGDTIMGYTF. CDR3 bases: TGTGCCAGCAGCTTAGGGGACACCATAATGGGCTACACCTTC.

The gene calls are TRBV5-6 and TRBJ2-5; 7 bases are shared with TRBD1. In germline, CDR1 is SGHDT, CDR2 YYEEEE. V was pared by 1 base and J by 4 bases, with 1 base of the junction left unmatched. The CDR3 has 13 residues. The CDR3 DNA sequence: TGTGCCAGCAGCTTGCCAGGGGGAGAGACCCAGTACTTC. Residues: CASSLPGGETQYF.

This sequence joins TRBV10-3 and TRBJ1-6; TRBD1 is a possible D gene (5 bases). The V gene's germline CDR1 is ENHRY and CDR2 SYGVKD. With 6 bases removed from V and 6 bases from J, the gap between germline ends came to 12 bases. The CDR3 is made up of 14 amino acids. This CDR3 reads CAISEGRGNSPLHF. CDR3 nucleotide sequence: TGTGCCATCAGCGAGGGGAGGGGTAATTCACCCCTCCACTTT.

V is TRBV6-2 or TRBV6-3 and J is TRBJ1-5; D not resolved. The V and J ends lost 0 bases and 8 bases respectively, with 14 bases between them. Looked up from germline, CDR1 is MNHEY and CDR2 is SVGEGT. This CDR3 is 15 amino acids long. CDR3 nucleotides: TGTGCCAGCAGTTACTCCGGACTGCGTGATGAGCCCCAGCATTTT. Translating it yields CASSYSGLRDEPQHF.

The chain is built from TRBV5-6 and TRBJ1-2; 9 bases match TRBD1. Germline CDR1 and CDR2: SGHDT and YYEEEE. The CDR3 is made up of 15 amino acids. The V segment lost 4 bases and the J segment 7 bases; nucleotides outside the gene matches: 11. The CDR3 DNA sequence: TGTGCCAGCAGCGAACAACTTACAGGGGGCCGTGGCTACACCTTC. This translates into CASSEQLTGGRGYTF.

The chain recombines TRBV7-9 with TRBJ1-2; 7 bases match TRBD1. This CDR3 contains 15 residues. Germline V CDR1 and CDR2: SEHNR, FQNEAQ (reference sequence). V dropped 9 bases and J dropped 6; count of bases not matched to a gene: 16. CDR3 sequence reads: CASDSRDRVLDGYTF. The DNA of the CDR3 is TGTGCCAGTGACTCGAGAGACAGGGTCCTGGATGGCTACACCTTC.

V and J are TRBV7-6 and TRBJ2-4, with TRBD1 as a possible D gene (5 bases). Germline CDR1 and CDR2: SGHVS and FNYEAQ. This CDR3 contains 19 residues. With 5 bases removed from V and 0 bases from J, the gap between germline ends came to 23 bases. For the CDR3, the DNA is TGTGCCAGCAGCCCCGAACCGCCTGACAGCTACCTAGCCAAAAACATTCAGTACTTC. The encoded protein is CASSPEPPDSYLAKNIQYF.

The chain links TRBV6-5 to TRBJ2-1; 9 bases fit TRBD1. The trim removed 6 bases at V and 7 bases at J, leaving 10 bases unmatched. Germline assignment: CDR1 MNHEY and CDR2 SVGAGI. The CDR3 contains 15 residues. CDR3 sequence reads: CASRADRGRLNEQFF. DNA of the CDR3: TGTGCCAGCAGGGCGGACAGGGGACGGTTGAATGAGCAGTTCTTC.

V and J are TRBV5-5 and TRBJ2-3; 9 nucleotides align to TRBD1. The V segment lost 4 bases and the J segment 0 bases; nucleotides outside the gene matches: 6. The germline CDR1 and CDR2 sequences are SGHKS and YYEKEE (reference sequence). CDR3 length equals 16 residues. CDR3 sequence reads: CASSRDRAPSTDTQYF. CDR3 nucleotide sequence: TGTGCCAGCAGCCGGGACAGGGCCCCTAGCACAGATACGCAGTATTTT.

The V gene is TRBV30, the J gene TRBJ1-1; unclear D gene. There are 12 residues in the CDR3. Germline V gene sequence: CDR1 GTSNPN, CDR2 SVGIG (reference sequence). Trimming pared 6 bases from V and 1 base from J, leaving 9 bases between. The CDR3 is CACETGNTEAFF. The CDR3 nucleotides are TGTGCCTGCGAGACGGGGAACACTGAAGCTTTCTTT. The full variable domain, its missing parts supplied by reference TRBV30 and TRBJ1-1, is SQTIHQWPATLVQPVGSPLSLECTVEGTSNPNLYWYRQAAGRGLQLLFYSVGIGQISSEVPQNLSASRPQDRQFILSSKKLLLSDSGFYLCACETGNTEAFFGQGTRLTVV.